This T cell receptor beta chain originates from a study of blood T cells in healthy people across ages. The V end was cut by 5 bases, the J end by 2 bases, with 13 bases between. The V gene's germline CDR1 is SGHTA and CDR2 FQGNSA. The CDR3 has 15 residues. Total RNA, at least 5.5 micrograms per sample, was extracted from PBMCs. This clonotype was observed a few times. Its target is not known. Study results and limitations: A strong correlation was found between TCR beta diversity and the percentage of naive T cells. The authors considered diversity estimates from one million T cells to be underestimates.

A sample-barcoded 5' primer and a J-beta primer mix were used in a second PCR of roughly 7 to 12 cycles. Each TCR beta cDNA got a 12-nucleotide random molecular identifier. Each CDR3 protein gets one entry after TCRdb re-called the 5' RACE reads with MiXCR. Of 1,800,000 or so distinct CDR3 sequences listed, 39% are singletons. The rearrangement links TRBV7-2 to TRBJ1-5; D is undetermined. Specimen: blood. The origin of this receptor is a human donor in good health. DNA of the CDR3: TGTGCCAGCAGCCGACTGGGAGGTCGCAATCAGCCCCAGCATTTT. As protein: CASSRLGGRNQPQHF.